A single TCR beta chain is shown here with its context. Its specificity is unknown. From PBMCs, CD4+ and CD8+ T cells were sorted. This sample is drawn from a study of CD8+ T cells in alopecia areata. Looking at the study overall: Treatment comprised oral tofacitinib, 5 to 10 mg twice daily, in treated patients. Study-wide results and limits: Possibly as an HLA-related effect, TCR sharing across patients appeared less clear than in mice.

This CDR3 region has 17 residues. The ends were cut back, 7 bases at V and 2 bases at J, with 18 bases in the middle. In germline, CDR1 is SNHLY, CDR2 FYNNEI. cDNA reverse transcribed from extracted RNA served as the sequencing template. Measured with immunoSEQ multiplex PCR; TCRdb has only the in-frame clones, and not every one. In the table there are 150,000 or so clones, approximately 70% of which are singletons. The V call is TRBV2, the J call TRBJ1-6; D is perhaps TRBD1 (5 bases). This specimen was CD8+ T cells sorted from blood, taken at week 0. This TCR was recovered from a human donor with alopecia areata. DNA of the CDR3: TGTGCCAGCAAAGAGAGGGCAGCGGGGGCCTATAATTCACCCCTCCACTTT. This gives the protein CASKERAAGAYNSPLHF. The whole variable domain, remainder taken from reference TRBV2 and TRBJ1-6, is EPEVTQTPSHQVTQMGQEVILRCVPISNHLYFYWYRQILGQKVEFLVSFYNNEISEKSEIFDDQFSVERPDGSNFTLKIRSTKLEDSAMYFCASKERAAGAYNSPLHFGNGTRLTVT.